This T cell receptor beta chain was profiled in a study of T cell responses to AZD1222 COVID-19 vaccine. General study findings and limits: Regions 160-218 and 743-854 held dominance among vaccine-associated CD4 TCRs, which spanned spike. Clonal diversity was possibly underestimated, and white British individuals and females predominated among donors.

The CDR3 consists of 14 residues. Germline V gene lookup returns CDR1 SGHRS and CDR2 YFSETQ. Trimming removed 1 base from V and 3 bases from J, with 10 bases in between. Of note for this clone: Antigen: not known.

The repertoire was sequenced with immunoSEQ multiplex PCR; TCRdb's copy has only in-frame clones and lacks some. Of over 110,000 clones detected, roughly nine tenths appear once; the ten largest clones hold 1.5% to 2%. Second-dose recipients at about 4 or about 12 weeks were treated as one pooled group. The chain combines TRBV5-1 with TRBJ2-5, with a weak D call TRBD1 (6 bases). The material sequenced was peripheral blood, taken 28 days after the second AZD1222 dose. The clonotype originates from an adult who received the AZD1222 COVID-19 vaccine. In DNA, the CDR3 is TGCGCCAGCAGCTTGCAGGGGCGCGAAGAGACCCAGTACTTC. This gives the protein CASSLQGREETQYF. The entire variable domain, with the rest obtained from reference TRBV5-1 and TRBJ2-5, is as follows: KAGVTQTPRYLIKTRGQQVTLSCSPISGHRSVSWYQQTPGQGLQFLFEYFSETQRNKGNFPGRFSGRQFSNSRSEMNVSTLELGDSALYLCASSLQGREETQYFGPGTRLLVL.